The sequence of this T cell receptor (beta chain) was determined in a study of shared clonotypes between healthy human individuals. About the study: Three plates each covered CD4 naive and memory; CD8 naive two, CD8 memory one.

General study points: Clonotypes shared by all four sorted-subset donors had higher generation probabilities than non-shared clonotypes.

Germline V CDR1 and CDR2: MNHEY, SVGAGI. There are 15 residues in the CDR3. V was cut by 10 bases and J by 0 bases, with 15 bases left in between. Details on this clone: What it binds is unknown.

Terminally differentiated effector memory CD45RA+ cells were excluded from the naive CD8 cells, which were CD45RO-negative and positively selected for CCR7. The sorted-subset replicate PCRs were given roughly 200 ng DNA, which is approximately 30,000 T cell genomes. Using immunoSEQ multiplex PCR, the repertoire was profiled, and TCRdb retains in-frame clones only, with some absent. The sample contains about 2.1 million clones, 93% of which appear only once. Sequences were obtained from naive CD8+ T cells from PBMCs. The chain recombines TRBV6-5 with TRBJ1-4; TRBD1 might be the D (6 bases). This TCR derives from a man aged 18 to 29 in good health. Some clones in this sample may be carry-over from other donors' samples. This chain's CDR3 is CATRFSGATNEKLFF. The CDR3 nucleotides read TGTGCCACGAGATTTTCAGGGGCAACTAATGAAAAACTGTTTTTT.